This T cell receptor (beta chain) was retrieved from a study of response to subunit inactivated influenza vaccine. This clonotype was counted a few times. Its specificity is unknown. Each CDR3 protein is one row after TCRdb ran MiXCR on the RT-PCR reads. Among approximately 530,000 distinct CDR3 sequences listed, 10% to 15% were seen once. Overall study findings and caveats: Authors suggested each seasonal flu vaccination may recruit only limited numbers of new T cells.

The TCR originated in a man aged 50-59 years who received an inactivated influenza vaccine. Here the sequenced sample was PBMCs from blood, taken more than 35 days after vaccination.

The DNA for the CDR3 is TGTGCCAGCAGGGGACAAGCGGGAAGCTACGAGCAGTACTTC. It encodes CASRGQAGSYEQYF. V is TRBV12-3 or TRBV12-4 and J is TRBJ2-7; tentatively, D is TRBD2 (7 bases). With 6 bases removed from V and 3 bases from J, the gap between germline ends came to 15 bases. The CDR3 extends over 14 amino acids.